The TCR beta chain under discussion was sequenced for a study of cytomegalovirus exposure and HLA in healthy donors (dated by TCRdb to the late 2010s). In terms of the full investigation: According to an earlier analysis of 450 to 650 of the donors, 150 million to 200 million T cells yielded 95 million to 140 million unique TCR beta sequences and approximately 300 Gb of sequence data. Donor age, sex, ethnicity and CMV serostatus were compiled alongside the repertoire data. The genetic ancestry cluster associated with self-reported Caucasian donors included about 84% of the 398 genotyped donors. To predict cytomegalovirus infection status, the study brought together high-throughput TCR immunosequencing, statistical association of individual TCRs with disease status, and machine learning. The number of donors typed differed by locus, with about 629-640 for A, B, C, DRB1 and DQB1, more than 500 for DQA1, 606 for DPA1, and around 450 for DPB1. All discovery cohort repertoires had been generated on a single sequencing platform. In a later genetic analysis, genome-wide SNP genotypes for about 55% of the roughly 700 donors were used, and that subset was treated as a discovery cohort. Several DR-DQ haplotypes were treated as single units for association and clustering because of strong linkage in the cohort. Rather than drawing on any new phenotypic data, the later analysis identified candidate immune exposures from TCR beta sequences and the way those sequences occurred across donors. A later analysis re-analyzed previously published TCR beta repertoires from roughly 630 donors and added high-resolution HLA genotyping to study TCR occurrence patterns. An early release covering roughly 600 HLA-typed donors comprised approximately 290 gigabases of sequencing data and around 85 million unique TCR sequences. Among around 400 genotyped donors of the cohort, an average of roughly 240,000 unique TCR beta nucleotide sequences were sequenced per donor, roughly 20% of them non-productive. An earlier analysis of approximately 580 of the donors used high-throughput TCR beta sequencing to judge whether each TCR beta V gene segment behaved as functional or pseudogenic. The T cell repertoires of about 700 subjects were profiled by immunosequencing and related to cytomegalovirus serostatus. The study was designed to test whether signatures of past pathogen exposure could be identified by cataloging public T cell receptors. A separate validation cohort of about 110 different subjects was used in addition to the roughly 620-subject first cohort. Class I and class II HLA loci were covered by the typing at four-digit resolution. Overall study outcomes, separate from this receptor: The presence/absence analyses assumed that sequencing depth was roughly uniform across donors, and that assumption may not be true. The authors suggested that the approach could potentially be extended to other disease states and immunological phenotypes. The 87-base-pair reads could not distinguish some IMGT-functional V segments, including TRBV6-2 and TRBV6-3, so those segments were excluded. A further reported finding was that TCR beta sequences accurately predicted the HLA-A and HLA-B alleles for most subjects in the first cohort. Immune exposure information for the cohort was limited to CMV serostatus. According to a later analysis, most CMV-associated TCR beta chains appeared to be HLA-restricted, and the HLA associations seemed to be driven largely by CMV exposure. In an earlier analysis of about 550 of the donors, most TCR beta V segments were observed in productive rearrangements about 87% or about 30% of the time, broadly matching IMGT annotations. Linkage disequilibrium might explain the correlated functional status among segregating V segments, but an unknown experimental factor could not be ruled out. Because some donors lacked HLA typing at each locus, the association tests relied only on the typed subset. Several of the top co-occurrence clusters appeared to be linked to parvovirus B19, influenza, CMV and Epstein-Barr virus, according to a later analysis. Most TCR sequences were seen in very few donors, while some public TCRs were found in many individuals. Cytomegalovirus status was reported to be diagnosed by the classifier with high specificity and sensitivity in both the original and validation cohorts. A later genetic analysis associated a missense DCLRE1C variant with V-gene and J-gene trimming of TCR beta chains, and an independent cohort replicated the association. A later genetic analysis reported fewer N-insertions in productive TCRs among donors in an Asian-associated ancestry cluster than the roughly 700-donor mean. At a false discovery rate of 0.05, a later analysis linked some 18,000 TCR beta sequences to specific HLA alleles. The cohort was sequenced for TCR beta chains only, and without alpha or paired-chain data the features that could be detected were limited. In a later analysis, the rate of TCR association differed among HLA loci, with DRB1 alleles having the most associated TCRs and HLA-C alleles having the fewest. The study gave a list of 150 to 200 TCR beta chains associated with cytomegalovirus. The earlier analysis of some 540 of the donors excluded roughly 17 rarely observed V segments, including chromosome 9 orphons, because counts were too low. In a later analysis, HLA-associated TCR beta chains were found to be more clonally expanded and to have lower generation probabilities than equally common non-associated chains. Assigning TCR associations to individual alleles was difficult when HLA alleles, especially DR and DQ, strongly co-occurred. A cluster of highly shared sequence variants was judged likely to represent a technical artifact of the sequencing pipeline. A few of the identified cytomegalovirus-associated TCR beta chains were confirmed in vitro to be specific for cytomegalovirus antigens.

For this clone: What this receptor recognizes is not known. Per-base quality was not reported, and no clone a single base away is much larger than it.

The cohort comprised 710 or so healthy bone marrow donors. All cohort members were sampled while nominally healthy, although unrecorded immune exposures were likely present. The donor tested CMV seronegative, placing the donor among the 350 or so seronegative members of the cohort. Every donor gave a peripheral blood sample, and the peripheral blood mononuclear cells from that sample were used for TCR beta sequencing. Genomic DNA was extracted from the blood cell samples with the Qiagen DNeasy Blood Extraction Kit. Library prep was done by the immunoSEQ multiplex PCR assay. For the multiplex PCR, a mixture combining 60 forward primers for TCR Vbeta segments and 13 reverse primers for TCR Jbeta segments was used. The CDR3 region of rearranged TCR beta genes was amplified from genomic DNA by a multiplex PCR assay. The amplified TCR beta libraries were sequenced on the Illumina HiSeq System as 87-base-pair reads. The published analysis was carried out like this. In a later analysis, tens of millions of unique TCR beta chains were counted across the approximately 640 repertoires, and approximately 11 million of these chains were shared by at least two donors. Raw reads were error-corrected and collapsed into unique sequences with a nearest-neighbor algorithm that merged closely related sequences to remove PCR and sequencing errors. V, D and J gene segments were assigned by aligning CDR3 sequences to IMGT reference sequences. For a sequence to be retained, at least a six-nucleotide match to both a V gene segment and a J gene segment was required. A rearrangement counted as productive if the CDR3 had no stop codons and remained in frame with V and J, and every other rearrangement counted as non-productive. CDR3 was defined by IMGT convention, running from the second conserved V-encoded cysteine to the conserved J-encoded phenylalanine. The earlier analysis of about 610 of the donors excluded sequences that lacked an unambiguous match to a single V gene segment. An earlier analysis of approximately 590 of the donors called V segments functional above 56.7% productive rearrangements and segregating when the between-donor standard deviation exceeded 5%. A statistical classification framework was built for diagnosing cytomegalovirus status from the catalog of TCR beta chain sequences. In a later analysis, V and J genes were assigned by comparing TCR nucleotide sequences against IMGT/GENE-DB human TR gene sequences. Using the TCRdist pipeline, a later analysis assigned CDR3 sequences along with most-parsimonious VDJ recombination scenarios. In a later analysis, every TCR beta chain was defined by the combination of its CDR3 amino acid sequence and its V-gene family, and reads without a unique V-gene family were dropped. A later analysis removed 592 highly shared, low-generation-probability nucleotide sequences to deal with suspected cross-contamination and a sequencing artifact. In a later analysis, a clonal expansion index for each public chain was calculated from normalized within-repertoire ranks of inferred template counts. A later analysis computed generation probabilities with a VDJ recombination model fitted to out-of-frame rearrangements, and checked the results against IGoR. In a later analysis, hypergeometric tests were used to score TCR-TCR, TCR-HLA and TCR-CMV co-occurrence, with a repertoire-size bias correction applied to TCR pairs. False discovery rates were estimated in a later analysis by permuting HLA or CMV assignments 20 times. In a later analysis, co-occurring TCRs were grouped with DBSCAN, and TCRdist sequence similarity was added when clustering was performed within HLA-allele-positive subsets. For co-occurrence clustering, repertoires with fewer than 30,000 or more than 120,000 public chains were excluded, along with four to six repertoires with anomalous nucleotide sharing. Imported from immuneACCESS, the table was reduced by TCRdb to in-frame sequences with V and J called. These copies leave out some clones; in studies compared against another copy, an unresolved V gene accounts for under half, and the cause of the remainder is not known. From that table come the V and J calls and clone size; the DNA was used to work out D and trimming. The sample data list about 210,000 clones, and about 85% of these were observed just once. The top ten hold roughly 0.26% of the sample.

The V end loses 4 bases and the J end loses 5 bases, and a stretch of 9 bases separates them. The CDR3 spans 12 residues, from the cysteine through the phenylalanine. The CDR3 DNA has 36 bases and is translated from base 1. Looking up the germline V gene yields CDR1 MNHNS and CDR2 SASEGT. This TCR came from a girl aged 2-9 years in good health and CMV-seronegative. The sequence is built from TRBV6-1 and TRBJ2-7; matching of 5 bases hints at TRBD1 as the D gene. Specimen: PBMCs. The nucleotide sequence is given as TGTGCCAGCAGTGGAAGGGGCGACGAGCAGTACTTC. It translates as CASSGRGDEQYF.